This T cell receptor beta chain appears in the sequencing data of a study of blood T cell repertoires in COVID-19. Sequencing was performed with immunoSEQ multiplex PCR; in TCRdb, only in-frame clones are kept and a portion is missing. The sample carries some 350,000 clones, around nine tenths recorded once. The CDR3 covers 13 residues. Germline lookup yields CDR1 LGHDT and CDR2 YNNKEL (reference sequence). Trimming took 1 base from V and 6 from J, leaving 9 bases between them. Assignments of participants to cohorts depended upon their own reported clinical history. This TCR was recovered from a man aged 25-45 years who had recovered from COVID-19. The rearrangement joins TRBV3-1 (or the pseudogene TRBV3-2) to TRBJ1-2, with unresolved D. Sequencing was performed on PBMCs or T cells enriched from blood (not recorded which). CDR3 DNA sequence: TGTGCCAGCAGCCAAGTTTACGGGAATGGCTACACCTTC. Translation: CASSQVYGNGYTF.